This T cell receptor beta chain was sequenced during a study of T cell responses to AZD1222 COVID-19 vaccine. A note on this clone: Its antigen is still unknown.

The CDR3 runs 12 residues. V trimming: 5 bases; J trimming: 15 bases; junction bases outside the gene matches: 8. Assay used: immunoSEQ multiplex PCR; TCRdb lists only in-frame clones, some missing. The top ten clones hold about 5% of a sample with 150,000 or so clones, more than 90% of them seen once. Findings of the study overall: Just 5 to 7 people given AZD1222 tested seropositive at baseline.

Sequencing was performed on peripheral blood, taken on day 0 of AZD1222 vaccination. This receptor was obtained from an adult in good health. V gene TRBV12-3 or TRBV12-4 combines with J gene TRBJ2-1, with 9 positions matching TRBD2. The CDR3 DNA reads TGTGCCAGCAGTGAATCCGGGACTAGCCTGTTCTTC. It yields the protein CASSESGTSLFF.